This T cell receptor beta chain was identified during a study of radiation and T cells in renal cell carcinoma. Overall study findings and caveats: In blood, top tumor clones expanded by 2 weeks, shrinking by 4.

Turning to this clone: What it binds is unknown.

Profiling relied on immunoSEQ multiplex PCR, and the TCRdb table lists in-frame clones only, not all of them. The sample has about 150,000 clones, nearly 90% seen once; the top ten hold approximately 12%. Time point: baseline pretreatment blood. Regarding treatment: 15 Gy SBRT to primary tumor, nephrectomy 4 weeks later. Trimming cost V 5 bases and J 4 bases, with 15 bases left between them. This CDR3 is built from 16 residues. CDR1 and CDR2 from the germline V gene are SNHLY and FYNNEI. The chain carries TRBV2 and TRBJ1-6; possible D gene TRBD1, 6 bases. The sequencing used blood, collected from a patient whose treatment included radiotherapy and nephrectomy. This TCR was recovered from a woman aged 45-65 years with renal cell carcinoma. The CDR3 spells CASSPTDRSYNSPLHF. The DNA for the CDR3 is TGTGCCAGCAGTCCTACGGACAGATCGTATAATTCACCCCTCCACTTT.